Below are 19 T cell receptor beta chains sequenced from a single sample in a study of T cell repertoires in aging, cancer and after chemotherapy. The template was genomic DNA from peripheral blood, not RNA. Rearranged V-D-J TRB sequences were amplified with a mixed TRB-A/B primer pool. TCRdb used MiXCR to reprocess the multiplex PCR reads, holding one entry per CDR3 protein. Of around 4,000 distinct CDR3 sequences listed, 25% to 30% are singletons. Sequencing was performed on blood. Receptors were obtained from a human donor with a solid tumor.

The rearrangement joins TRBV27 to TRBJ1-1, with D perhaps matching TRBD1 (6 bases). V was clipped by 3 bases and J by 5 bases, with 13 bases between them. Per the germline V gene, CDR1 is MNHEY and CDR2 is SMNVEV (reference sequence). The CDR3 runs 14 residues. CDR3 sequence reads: CASSFLGGGTEAFF. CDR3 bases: TGTGCCAGCAGTTTCCTAGGGGGAGGGACTGAAGCTTTCTTT.

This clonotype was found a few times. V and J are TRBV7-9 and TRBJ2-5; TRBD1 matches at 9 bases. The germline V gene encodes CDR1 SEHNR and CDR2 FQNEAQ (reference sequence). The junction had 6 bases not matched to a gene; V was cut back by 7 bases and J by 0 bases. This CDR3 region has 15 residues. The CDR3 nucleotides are TGTGCCAGCACACCCCGGGACAGGGACCAAGAGACCCAGTACTTC. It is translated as CASTPRDRDQETQYF.

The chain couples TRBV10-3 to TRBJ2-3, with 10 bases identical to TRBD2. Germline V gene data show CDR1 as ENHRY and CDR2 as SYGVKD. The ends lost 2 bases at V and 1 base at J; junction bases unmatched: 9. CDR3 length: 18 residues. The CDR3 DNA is TGTGCCATCAGTGAGGGACTAGCGGTAGGCACTGGCACAGATACGCAGTATTTT. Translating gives CAISEGLAVGTGTDTQYF.

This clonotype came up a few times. CDR3 sequence reads: CASSWDRDRSYNEQFF. CDR3 in DNA: TGTGCCAGCAGCTGGGACCGGGACAGGTCATACAATGAGCAGTTCTTC. The rearrangement links TRBV5-4 to TRBJ2-1, with 8 bases identical to TRBD1. The CDR3 has 16 residues. Looked up from germline, CDR1 is SGHNT and CDR2 is YYREEE (reference sequence). The V segment lost 3 bases and the J segment 4 bases; nucleotides outside the gene matches: 9.

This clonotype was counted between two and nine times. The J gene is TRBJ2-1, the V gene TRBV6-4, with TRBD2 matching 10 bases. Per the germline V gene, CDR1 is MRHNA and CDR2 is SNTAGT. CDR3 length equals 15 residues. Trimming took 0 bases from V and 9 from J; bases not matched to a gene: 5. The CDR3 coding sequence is TGTGCCAGCAGTGACTCGAGCGGGAGGGCCGGTGAGCAGTTCTTC. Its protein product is CASSDSSGRAGEQFF.

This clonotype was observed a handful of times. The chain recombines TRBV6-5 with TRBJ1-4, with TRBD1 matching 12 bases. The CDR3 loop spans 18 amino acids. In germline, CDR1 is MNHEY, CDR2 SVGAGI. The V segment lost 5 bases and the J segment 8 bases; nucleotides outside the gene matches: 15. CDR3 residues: CASSRTGTGGGGLEKLFF. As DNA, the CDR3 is TGTGCCAGCAGTCGCACCGGGACAGGGGGCGGTGGTTTGGAAAAACTGTTTTTT.

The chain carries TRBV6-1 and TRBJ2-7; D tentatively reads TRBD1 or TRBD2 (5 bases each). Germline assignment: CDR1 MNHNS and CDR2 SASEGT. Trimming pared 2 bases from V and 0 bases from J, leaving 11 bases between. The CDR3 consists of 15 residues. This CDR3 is CASSEYEGSSYEQYF. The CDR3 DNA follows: TGTGCCAGCAGTGAATATGAGGGGAGCTCCTACGAGCAGTACTTC.

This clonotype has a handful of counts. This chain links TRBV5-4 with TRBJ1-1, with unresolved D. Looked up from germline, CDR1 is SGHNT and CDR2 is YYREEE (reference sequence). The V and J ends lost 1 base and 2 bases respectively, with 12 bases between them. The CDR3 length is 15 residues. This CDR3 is CASSLIGLQNTEAFF. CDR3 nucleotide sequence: TGTGCCAGCAGCTTGATTGGACTCCAAAACACTGAAGCTTTCTTT. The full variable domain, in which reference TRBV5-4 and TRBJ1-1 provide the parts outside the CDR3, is ETGVTQSPTHLIKTRGQQVTLRCSSQSGHNTVSWYQQALGQGPQFIFQYYREEENGRGNFPPRFSGLQFPNYSSELNVNALELDDSALYLCASSLIGLQNTEAFFGQGTRLTVV.

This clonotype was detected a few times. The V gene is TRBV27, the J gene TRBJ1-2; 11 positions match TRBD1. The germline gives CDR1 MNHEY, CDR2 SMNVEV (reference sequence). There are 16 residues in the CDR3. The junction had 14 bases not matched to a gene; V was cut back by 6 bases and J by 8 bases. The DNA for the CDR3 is TGTGCCAGCAGGGCAAGCCGGGACAGGGGGGTAGCGGGCTACACCTTC. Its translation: CASRASRDRGVAGYTF.

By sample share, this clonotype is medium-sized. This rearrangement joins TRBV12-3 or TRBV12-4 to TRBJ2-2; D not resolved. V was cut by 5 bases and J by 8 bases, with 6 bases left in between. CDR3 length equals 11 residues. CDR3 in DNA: TGTGCCAGCAGTATTGTTGGGGAGCTGTTTTTT. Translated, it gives CASSIVGELFF.

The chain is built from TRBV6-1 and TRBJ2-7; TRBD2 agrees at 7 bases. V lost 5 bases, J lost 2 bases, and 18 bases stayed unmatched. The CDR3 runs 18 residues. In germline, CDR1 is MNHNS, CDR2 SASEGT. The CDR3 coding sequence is TGTGCCAGCAGTTTGGGTAACAGCCCGGGGGGACGGCCCTACGAGCAGTACTTC. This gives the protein CASSLGNSPGGRPYEQYF.

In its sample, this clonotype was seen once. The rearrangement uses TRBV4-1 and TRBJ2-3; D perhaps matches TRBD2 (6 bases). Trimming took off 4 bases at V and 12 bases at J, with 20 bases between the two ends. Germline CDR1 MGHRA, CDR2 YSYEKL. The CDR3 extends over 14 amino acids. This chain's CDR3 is CASSPRLTGGEQYF. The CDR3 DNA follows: TGCGCCAGCAGCCCTCGTCTAACCGGAGGGGAACAGTATTTT.

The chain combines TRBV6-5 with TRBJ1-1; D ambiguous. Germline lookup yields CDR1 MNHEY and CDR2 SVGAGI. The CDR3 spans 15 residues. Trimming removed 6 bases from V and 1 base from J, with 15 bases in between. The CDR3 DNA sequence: TGTGCCAGCAGGTCGCGACCTATGGCGAACACTGAAGCTTTCTTT. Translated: CASRSRPMANTEAFF.

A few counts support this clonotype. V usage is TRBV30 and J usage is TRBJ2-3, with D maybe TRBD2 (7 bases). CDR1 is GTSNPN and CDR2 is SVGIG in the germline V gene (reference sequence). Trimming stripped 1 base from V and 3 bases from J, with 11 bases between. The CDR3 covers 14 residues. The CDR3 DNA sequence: TGTGCCTGGAGTGCGGGGGGCTGGACAGATACGCAGTATTTT. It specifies CAWSAGGWTDTQYF.

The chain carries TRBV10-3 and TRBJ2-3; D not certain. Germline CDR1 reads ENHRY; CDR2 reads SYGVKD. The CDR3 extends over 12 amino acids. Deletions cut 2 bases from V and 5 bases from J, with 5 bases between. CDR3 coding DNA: TGTGCCATCAGTGAGATGGGAGATACGCAGTATTTT. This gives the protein CAISEMGDTQYF.

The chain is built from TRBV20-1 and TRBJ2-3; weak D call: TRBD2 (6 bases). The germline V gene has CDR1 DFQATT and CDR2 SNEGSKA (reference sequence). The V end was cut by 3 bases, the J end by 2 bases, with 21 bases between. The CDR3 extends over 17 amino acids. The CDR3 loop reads CSASPSFGGLFTDTQYF. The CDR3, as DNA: TGCAGTGCTAGTCCTTCGTTTGGGGGACTTTTCACAGATACGCAGTATTTT.

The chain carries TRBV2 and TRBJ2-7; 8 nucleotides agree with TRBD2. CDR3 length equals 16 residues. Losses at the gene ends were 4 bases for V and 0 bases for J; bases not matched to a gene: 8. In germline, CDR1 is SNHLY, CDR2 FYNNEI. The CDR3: CASSVQAGVGSYEQYV. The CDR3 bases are TGTGCCAGCAGTGTCCAAGCGGGAGTCGGCTCCTACGAGCAGTACGTC.

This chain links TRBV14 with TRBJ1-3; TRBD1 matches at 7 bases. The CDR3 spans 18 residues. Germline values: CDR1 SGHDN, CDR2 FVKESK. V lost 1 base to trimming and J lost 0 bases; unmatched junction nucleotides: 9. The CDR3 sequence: CASSQVKQGTSSGNTIYF. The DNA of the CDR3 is TGTGCCAGCAGCCAAGTGAAACAGGGGACCAGCTCTGGAAACACCATATATTTT.

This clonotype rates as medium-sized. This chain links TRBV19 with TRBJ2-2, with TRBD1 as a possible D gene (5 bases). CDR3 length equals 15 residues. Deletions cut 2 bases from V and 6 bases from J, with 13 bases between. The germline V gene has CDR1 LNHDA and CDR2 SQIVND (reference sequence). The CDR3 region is CASSIIQGRAGELFF. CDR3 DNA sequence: TGTGCCAGTAGTATAATCCAGGGTAGAGCCGGGGAGCTGTTTTTT.